These 22 T cell receptor beta chains came from one sample sequenced in a study of spatial heterogeneity in lung cancer. The time point is: sample taken at primary tumor resection. TCRs were sequenced from unsorted whole RNA of tumor, nontumor lung or PBMC. TCRdb re-called the 5' RACE reads through MiXCR, storing one row per CDR3 protein. The table has about 23,000 distinct CDR3 sequences, 4% to 6% seen once. The source was PBMCs, collected at surgery. Receptor source: a male donor with early-stage non-small cell lung cancer.

This clonotype was detected many times. The rearrangement uses TRBV6-2 or TRBV6-3 and TRBJ2-3; 8 positions match TRBD2. The V gene end was trimmed by 6 bases and the J gene end by 3 bases; junction bases not matched to a gene: 8. The germline gives CDR1 MNHEY, CDR2 SVGEGT. The CDR3 contains 15 residues. The CDR3 here is CASSPRGGATDTQYF. CDR3 sequence (DNA): TGTGCCAGCAGCCCACGGGGGGGGGCAACAGATACGCAGTATTTT.

This clonotype has ten or more counts. The chain links TRBV28 to TRBJ1-6; D is undetermined. With 8 bases removed from V and 7 bases from J, the gap between germline ends came to 18 bases. The CDR3 totals 15 residues. Germline assignment: CDR1 MDHEN and CDR2 SYDVKM. CDR3 region: CASSPPNDGNSPLHF. CDR3 bases: TGTGCCAGCTCCCCCCCCAATGACGGAAATTCACCCCTCCACTTT.

This clonotype appeared many times. This chain links TRBV2 with TRBJ2-1; no clear D. There are 14 residues in the CDR3. Trimming removed 7 bases at V and 0 bases at J, with 10 bases between. Looked up from germline, CDR1 is SNHLY and CDR2 is FYNNEI. In DNA form, the CDR3 reads TGTGCCAGCACGCGGTCGAGCTCCTACAATGAGCAGTTCTTC. It is translated as CASTRSSSYNEQFF. Drawing the rest from reference TRBV2 and TRBJ2-1, the complete variable domain is EPEVTQTPSHQVTQMGQEVILRCVPISNHLYFYWYRQILGQKVEFLVSFYNNEISEKSEIFDDQFSVERPDGSNFTLKIRSTKLEDSAMYFCASTRSSSYNEQFFGPGTRLTVL.

This clonotype is medium-sized in the sample. This chain links TRBV12-3 or TRBV12-4 with TRBJ1-1; D remains unclear. This CDR3 is built from 14 residues. V was shortened by 5 bases and J by 5 bases, with 15 bases between the two germline ends. CDR3 DNA sequence: TGTGCCAGCAGTCCTCAAGCCCGGGTAACTGAAGCTTTCTTT. Translated: CASSPQARVTEAFF.

This clonotype is categorized as medium-sized (0.01 to 0.1%). V usage is TRBV5-1 and J usage is TRBJ2-7; D is ambiguous. The CDR3 is made up of 12 amino acids. Trimming took off 4 bases at V and 2 bases at J, with 7 bases between the two ends. Germline lookup yields CDR1 SGHRS and CDR2 YFSETQ. The CDR3 protein is CASSPTTYEQYF. The CDR3 DNA follows: TGCGCCAGCAGCCCGACGACCTACGAGCAGTACTTC.

This clonotype was counted ten times or more. The chain links TRBV12-3 or TRBV12-4 to TRBJ2-5; 9 nucleotides match TRBD1. Trimming at V came to 6 bases and at J to 2 bases, leaving 7 bases not matched to a gene. There are 15 residues in the CDR3. CDR3 sequence reads: CASSRDRAPQETQYF. The CDR3 DNA reads TGTGCCAGCAGCCGGGACAGGGCCCCTCAAGAGACCCAGTACTTC.

The table lists this clonotype with many counts. The rearrangement uses TRBV19 and TRBJ2-1, with a possible D match to TRBD2 (6 bases). CDR3 length: 16 amino acids. CDR1 is LNHDA, CDR2 SQIVND, per germline (reference sequence). V was clipped by 5 bases and J by 4 bases, with 18 bases between them. CDR3 nucleotides: TGTGCCAGTAGTGGGCCCGAGGAGGGCCGGTACAATGAGCAGTTCTTC. Protein sequence: CASSGPEEGRYNEQFF. Complete variable domain (other parts from reference TRBV19 and TRBJ2-1): DGGITQSPKYLFRKEGQNVTLSCEQNLNHDAMYWYRQDPGQGLRLIYYSQIVNDFQKGDIAEGYSVSREKKESFPLTVTSAQKNPTAFYLCASSGPEEGRYNEQFFGPGTRLTVL.

This clonotype was counted at least ten times. This chain's CDR3 is CASSLQGGGYTF. CDR3 nucleotide sequence: TGTGCCAGCAGCCTACAGGGCGGAGGCTACACCTTC. The V gene is TRBV3-1, the J gene TRBJ1-2; D may be TRBD1 (6 bases). The germline CDR1 and CDR2 sequences are LGHDT and YNNKEL (reference sequence). The CDR3 has 12 amino acids. V lost 4 bases, J lost 8 bases, and 11 bases lay in between.

In its sample, this clonotype was seen many times. J is TRBJ2-1 and V is TRBV6-2 or TRBV6-3; no reliable D call. V lost 2 bases to trimming and J lost 0 bases, with 11 bases between them. The CDR3 covers 16 residues. CDR1 MNHEY and CDR2 SVGEGT come from the germline V gene. The CDR3 loop reads CASSYKETSSYNEQFF. CDR3 nucleotides: TGTGCCAGCAGTTACAAAGAGACGAGCTCCTACAATGAGCAGTTCTTC.

This clonotype was seen at least ten times. V usage is TRBV12-3 or TRBV12-4 and J usage is TRBJ2-1; 14 bases are a match to TRBD2. The CDR3 is 19 amino acids. V shed 6 bases, J shed 0 bases, and the junction held 10 bases outside the gene matches. In DNA form, the CDR3 reads TGTGCCAGCAGAGTCACCGGGACTAGCGGGAGTTCCTCCTACAATGAGCAGTTCTTC. It specifies CASRVTGTSGSSSYNEQFF.

V is TRBV6-1 and J is TRBJ1-1, with D possibly being TRBD1 (6 bases). Germline V CDR1 and CDR2: MNHNS, SASEGT. V was pared by 1 base and J by 4 bases, with 13 bases between. The CDR3 covers 15 residues. The CDR3 is CASSEVAGGFTEAFF. The CDR3 DNA is TGTGCCAGCAGTGAAGTTGCCGGGGGCTTCACTGAAGCTTTCTTT.

This clonotype has at least ten counts. The rearrangement links TRBV5-1 to TRBJ2-3; unclear D gene. The germline V and J ends were trimmed by 1 base and 4 bases, with 10 bases remaining between them. CDR1 is SGHRS, CDR2 YFSETQ, per germline. The CDR3 consists of 14 residues. The CDR3 sequence is CASSLSGGSDTQYF. The CDR3 DNA sequence: TGCGCCAGCAGCTTGTCTGGTGGTTCAGATACGCAGTATTTT.

This clonotype was counted at least ten times. The chain is built from TRBV5-1 and TRBJ2-7, with 7 nucleotides matching TRBD1. There are 14 residues in the CDR3. Germline V gene lookup returns CDR1 SGHRS and CDR2 YFSETQ. The trim removed 0 bases at V and 2 bases at J, leaving 2 bases unmatched. CDR3 amino acids: CASSLDQGAYEQYF. The DNA for the CDR3 is TGCGCCAGCAGCTTGGATCAGGGGGCCTACGAGCAGTACTTC.

This clonotype was seen at least ten times. The V gene is TRBV12-3 or TRBV12-4, the J gene TRBJ2-5; D is possibly TRBD1 (5 bases). The germline V and J ends were trimmed by 4 bases and 5 bases, with 14 bases remaining between them. The CDR3 is made up of 14 amino acids. The DNA for the CDR3 is TGTGCCAGCAGTTCAGCTGAAAGGGGTGAGACCCAGTACTTC. Residues: CASSSAERGETQYF.

The genes are TRBV19 and TRBJ2-1; unclear D gene. Germline CDR1 is LNHDA and CDR2 is SQIVND (reference sequence). V was cut by 2 bases and J by 0 bases, with 11 bases left in between. This CDR3 is 16 amino acids long. The CDR3 DNA follows: TGTGCCAGTAGTATATACCAACAGAGCTCCTACAATGAGCAGTTCTTC. Encoded protein: CASSIYQQSSYNEQFF. Using reference TRBV19 and TRBJ2-1 for the parts outside the CDR3, the full variable domain is DGGITQSPKYLFRKEGQNVTLSCEQNLNHDAMYWYRQDPGQGLRLIYYSQIVNDFQKGDIAEGYSVSREKKESFPLTVTSAQKNPTAFYLCASSIYQQSSYNEQFFGPGTRLTVL.

In its sample, this clonotype was seen a few times. The chain links TRBV6-5 to TRBJ2-1; D unresolved. Germline-derived CDR1 and CDR2 are MNHEY and SVGAGI. The ends were cut back, 4 bases at V and 10 bases at J, with 14 bases in the middle. The CDR3 sequence is 13 residues long. The CDR3 DNA reads as TGTGCCAGCAGTTCTTCCTCCTCACCCGAGCAGTTCTTC. Its translation: CASSSSSSPEQFF.

By share, this clonotype ranks as medium-sized. The rearrangement links TRBV12-3 or TRBV12-4 to TRBJ2-7, with a tentative D call TRBD2 (6 bases). V lost 2 bases and J 6 bases, leaving 14 bases between the germline ends. CDR3 length: 14 amino acids. In nucleotides, the CDR3 is TGTGCCAGCAGTTTAAGCTGGAGGGCTCCCGAGCAGTACTTC. Encoded protein: CASSLSWRAPEQYF.

Points on this clonotype: This sequence may be a read error, since a much larger clone differs from it by one base. J is TRBJ2-1 and V is TRBV7-2, with TRBD2 as a possible D gene (6 bases). Germline-derived CDR1 and CDR2 are SGHTA and FQGNSA. This CDR3 is 14 amino acids long. In DNA form, the CDR3 reads TGTGCCAGCAGCCTCGGGAGCTCCTACAATGGGCAGTTCTTC. Translating it yields CASSLGSSYNGQFF.

This clonotype is deemed medium-sized (0.01 to 0.1%). V is TRBV11-1 and J is TRBJ2-3; 9 nucleotides line up with TRBD1. The CDR3 is made up of 15 amino acids. In germline, CDR1 is SGHAT, CDR2 FQDESV (reference sequence). V shed 5 bases, J shed 2 bases, and the junction held 5 bases outside the gene matches. The CDR3 bases are TGTGCCAGCAGCACCGGGACAGGGACCACAGATACGCAGTATTTT. It encodes CASSTGTGTTDTQYF.

The sample holds many counts of this clonotype. V usage is TRBV30 and J usage is TRBJ1-1; possibly TRBD1 for D (5 bases). The germline V and J ends were trimmed by 4 bases and 7 bases, with 10 bases remaining between them. Looked up from germline, CDR1 is GTSNPN and CDR2 is SVGIG (reference sequence). The CDR3 has 11 residues. For the CDR3, the DNA is TGTGCCTGGACCACAGGTTTTGAAGCTTTCTTT. Translating gives CAWTTGFEAFF.

This clonotype was observed at least ten times. The chain couples TRBV29-1 to TRBJ1-1; the match to TRBD1 covers 7 bases. Germline V gene lookup returns CDR1 SQVTM and CDR2 ANQGSEA. CDR3 length: 14 amino acids. V lost 5 bases and J lost 3; bases outside the gene matches: 9. CDR3 amino acids: CSVPNRDRDTEAFF. The CDR3 bases are TGCAGCGTTCCTAATCGGGACAGAGACACTGAAGCTTTCTTT.

This clonotype was seen repeatedly, ten times or more. The rearrangement uses TRBV3-1 and TRBJ1-5; D not certain. Germline values: CDR1 LGHDT, CDR2 YNNKEL (reference sequence). The germline V and J ends were trimmed by 0 bases and 9 bases, with 12 bases remaining between them. This CDR3 contains 14 residues. Written as DNA, the CDR3 is TGTGCCAGCAGCCAAGATGCAGGCAGCCGGCCCCAGCATTTT. The encoded protein is CASSQDAGSRPQHF. Complete variable domain (other parts from reference TRBV3-1 and TRBJ1-5): DTAVSQTPKYLVTQMGNDKSIKCEQNLGHDTMYWYKQDSKKFLKIMFSYNNKELIINETVPNRFSPKSPDKAHLNLHINSLELGDSAVYFCASSQDAGSRPQHFGDGTRLSIL.